The 18 T cell receptor beta chains in this list originate from one sample, sequenced in a study of blood T cell repertoires in COVID-19. Using immunoSEQ multiplex PCR, the repertoire was profiled, and TCRdb retains in-frame clones only, with some absent. Of roughly 68,000 clones listed, roughly 90% are singletons. Sample: peripheral blood. Source of these receptors: a man between 50 and 59 years old with acute or convalescent COVID-19.

The rearrangement uses TRBV9 and TRBJ2-6; the match to TRBD1 covers 7 bases. CDR3 length equals 18 residues. The V and J ends lost 4 bases and 0 bases, in that order; junction bases with no gene match: 10. Germline loops: CDR1 SGDLS, CDR2 YYNGEE. The CDR3: CASSSDREVLSGANVLTF. CDR3 sequence (DNA): TGTGCCAGCAGCTCCGACAGGGAAGTCCTCTCTGGGGCCAACGTCCTGACTTTC.

V and J are TRBV2 and TRBJ1-4, with 8 positions matching TRBD1. CDR3 size: 13 residues. The germline V gene has CDR1 SNHLY and CDR2 FYNNEI. Trimming took 3 bases from V and 7 from J; bases not matched to a gene: 1. The CDR3 region has the DNA TGTGCCAGCAGTGACAGGGGGCGTGAAAAACTGTTTTTT. Its translation is CASSDRGREKLFF. The whole variable domain, filled in from reference TRBV2 and TRBJ1-4, reads EPEVTQTPSHQVTQMGQEVILRCVPISNHLYFYWYRQILGQKVEFLVSFYNNEISEKSEIFDDQFSVERPDGSNFTLKIRSTKLEDSAMYFCASSDRGREKLFFGSGTQLSVL.

V is TRBV30 and J is TRBJ1-5, with D tentatively TRBD1 (6 bases). Trimming left V 1 base short and J 5 bases short, with 15 bases between. Germline assignment: CDR1 GTSNPN and CDR2 SVGIG (reference sequence). This CDR3 region has 15 residues. CDR3 sequence reads: CAWSGQGSWDQPQHF. Here the CDR3 DNA reads TGTGCCTGGAGTGGGCAGGGGAGTTGGGATCAGCCCCAGCATTTT.

This clone is a singleton in its sample. The V call is TRBV12-5, the J call TRBJ2-3; 10 nucleotides agree with TRBD1. This CDR3 region has 12 residues. The germline V gene encodes CDR1 LGHNT and CDR2 FRNRAP. V dropped 6 bases and J dropped 6; count of bases not matched to a gene: 0. The CDR3 DNA reads as TGTGCTAGTGGGACAGGGGGCGATACGCAGTATTTT. Translating it yields CASGTGGDTQYF.

The chain uses TRBV2 and TRBJ1-6; D gene uncertain. CDR3 length equals 13 residues. V lost 5 bases and J 8 bases, leaving 10 bases between the germline ends. Germline V gives CDR1 SNHLY, CDR2 FYNNEI. The CDR3 sequence: CASSPGEDSPLHF. In DNA, the CDR3 is TGTGCCAGCAGTCCGGGTGAGGATTCACCCCTCCACTTT.

The chain links TRBV2 to TRBJ2-1; possible D gene TRBD1, 6 bases. Trimming removed 4 bases from V and 5 bases from J, with 12 bases in between. The germline V gene encodes CDR1 SNHLY and CDR2 FYNNEI. The CDR3 contains 14 residues. The CDR3 reads CASSVWGQNNEQFF. CDR3 nucleotide sequence: TGTGCCAGCAGTGTTTGGGGACAAAACAATGAGCAGTTCTTC.

The rearrangement uses TRBV15 and TRBJ1-4; no reliable D call. The germline gives CDR1 LNHNV, CDR2 YYDKDF (reference sequence). This CDR3 comprises 13 residues. V was trimmed by 2 bases and J by 7 bases, leaving 8 bases between them. CDR3 residues: CATSRTRGEKLFF. The DNA for the CDR3 is TGTGCCACCAGCAGAACCCGCGGTGAAAAACTGTTTTTT.

The chain uses TRBV3-1 (or the pseudogene TRBV3-2) and TRBJ2-7; possible D gene TRBD2, 6 bases. The CDR3 covers 14 residues. Deletions cut 2 bases from V and 4 bases from J, with 12 bases between. Germline loops: CDR1 LGHDT, CDR2 YNNKEL (reference sequence). The CDR3: CASSQQPGVYEQYF. The CDR3 DNA reads TGTGCCAGCAGCCAACAGCCGGGGGTTTACGAGCAGTACTTC.

V gene TRBV11-3 combines with J gene TRBJ1-4; TRBD1 agrees at 7 bases. This CDR3 is 14 amino acids long. Germline V lookup: CDR1 SGHNT, CDR2 YENEEA. J gave up 3 bases and V 5 bases, and 3 bases lay outside the gene matches. The CDR3 DNA reads as TGTGCCAGCAGCCCGGGACAGCCTAATGAAAAACTGTTTTTT. Encoded protein: CASSPGQPNEKLFF.

V and J are TRBV7-9 and TRBJ1-1; 7 positions match TRBD1. Germline-derived CDR1 and CDR2 are SEHNR and FQNEAQ (reference sequence). V was clipped by 5 bases and J by 4 bases; unmatched bases: 4. The CDR3 is 13 residues long. The CDR3 sequence is CASSTPGGTEAFF. The CDR3 coding sequence is TGTGCCAGCAGCACCCCAGGGGGCACTGAAGCTTTCTTT. The full variable domain, its missing parts supplied by reference TRBV7-9 and TRBJ1-1, is DTGVSQNPRHKITKRGQNVTFRCDPISEHNRLYWYRQTLGQGPEFLTYFQNEAQLEKSRLLSDRFSAERPKGSFSTLEIQRTEQGDSAMYLCASSTPGGTEAFFGQGTRLTVV.

This chain joins TRBV5-1 and TRBJ2-1; 13 bases agree with TRBD2. The J segment lost 5 bases and the V segment lost 1 base, leaving 6 bases of the junction unmatched. Germline V CDR1 and CDR2: SGHRS, YFSETQ. This CDR3 spans 17 amino acids. The CDR3 DNA reads TGCGCCAGCAGCTTGATACCGGGACTAGCGGGGCACAATGAGCAGTTCTTC. This translates into CASSLIPGLAGHNEQFF.

The chain is built from TRBV24-1 and TRBJ2-1; TRBD2 might be the D (5 bases). The CDR3 contains 12 residues. Trimming removed 5 bases from V and 8 bases from J, with 9 bases in between. Germline values: CDR1 KGHDR, CDR2 SFDVKD. CDR3: CATSVYGDEQFF. CDR3 nucleotide sequence: TGTGCCACCAGTGTTTACGGGGATGAGCAGTTCTTC.

This clone has only a few counts. This chain joins TRBV6-1 and TRBJ2-3, with D maybe TRBD1 (5 bases). From germline, CDR1 is MNHNS and CDR2 SASEGT. The CDR3 length is 15 residues. V was pared by 7 bases and J by 1 base, with 15 bases between. For the CDR3, the DNA is TGTGCCAGCACCGACGACAGAGACGGCACAGATACGCAGTATTTT. This gives the protein CASTDDRDGTDTQYF.

The rearrangement joins TRBV28 to TRBJ1-2; possibly TRBD1 for D (6 bases). The ends were cut back, 4 bases at V and 5 bases at J, with 26 bases in the middle. This CDR3 is 18 amino acids long. Germline V gives CDR1 MDHEN, CDR2 SYDVKM. The CDR3 DNA reads as TGTGCCAGCAGTTCGCGAATGTACCGGGACACATTAGATTATGGCTACACCTTC. It yields the protein CASSSRMYRDTLDYGYTF.

The chain joins TRBV13 to TRBJ1-2; D might be TRBD1 (6 bases). CDR3 length: 15 residues. The germline gives CDR1 PRHDT, CDR2 FYEKMQ (reference sequence). The V end lost 4 bases, the J end lost 0 bases, and 12 bases lay between the germline ends. CDR3 loop: CASSSRDTANYGYTF. The CDR3 DNA is TGTGCCAGCAGCTCCCGGGACACAGCTAACTATGGCTACACCTTC.

The chain combines TRBV9 with TRBJ2-1; 7 bases align to TRBD1. Germline V gene sequence: CDR1 SGDLS, CDR2 YYNGEE. The V and J ends lost 0 bases and 8 bases, in that order; junction bases with no gene match: 5. The CDR3 length is 14 residues. CDR3 DNA: TGTGCCAGCAGCGTAGCGGGACAGTTCGATGAGCAGTTCTTC. Protein: CASSVAGQFDEQFF.

The CDR3 protein is CASTLSRLSSTDTQYF. CDR3 DNA sequence: TGTGCCAGCACCCTTTCAAGACTATCTAGCACAGATACGCAGTATTTT. The genes are TRBV11-2 and TRBJ2-3; D may be TRBD2 (5 bases). The germline V gene has CDR1 SGHAT and CDR2 FQNNGV. V was cut by 7 bases and J by 0 bases, with 17 bases left in between. The CDR3 is made up of 16 amino acids.

The chain has TRBV2 and TRBJ1-3; tentatively, D is TRBD1 (6 bases). Germline V gene lookup returns CDR1 SNHLY and CDR2 FYNNEI. The CDR3 is 16 residues long. V was clipped by 6 bases and J by 0 bases, with 15 bases between them. CDR3: CASRRQATISGNTIYF. The CDR3 nucleotides read TGTGCCAGCAGAAGACAGGCTACTATCTCTGGAAACACCATATATTTT.